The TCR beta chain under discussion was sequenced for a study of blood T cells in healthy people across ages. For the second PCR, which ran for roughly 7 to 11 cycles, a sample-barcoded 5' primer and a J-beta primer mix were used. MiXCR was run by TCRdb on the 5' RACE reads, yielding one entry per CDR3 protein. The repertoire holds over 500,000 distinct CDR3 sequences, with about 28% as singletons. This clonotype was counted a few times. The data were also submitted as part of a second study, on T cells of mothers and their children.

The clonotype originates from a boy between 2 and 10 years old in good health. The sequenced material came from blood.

CDR3 in amino acids: CASSLVWNGELFF. CDR3 bases: TGTGCCAGCAGCTTAGTATGGAACGGGGAGCTGTTTTTT. This chain uses TRBV7-9 with TRBJ2-2; D not certain. The CDR3 is made up of 13 amino acids. Trimming removed 1 base at V and 7 bases at J, with 7 bases between. In germline, CDR1 is SEHNR, CDR2 FQNEAQ (reference sequence).